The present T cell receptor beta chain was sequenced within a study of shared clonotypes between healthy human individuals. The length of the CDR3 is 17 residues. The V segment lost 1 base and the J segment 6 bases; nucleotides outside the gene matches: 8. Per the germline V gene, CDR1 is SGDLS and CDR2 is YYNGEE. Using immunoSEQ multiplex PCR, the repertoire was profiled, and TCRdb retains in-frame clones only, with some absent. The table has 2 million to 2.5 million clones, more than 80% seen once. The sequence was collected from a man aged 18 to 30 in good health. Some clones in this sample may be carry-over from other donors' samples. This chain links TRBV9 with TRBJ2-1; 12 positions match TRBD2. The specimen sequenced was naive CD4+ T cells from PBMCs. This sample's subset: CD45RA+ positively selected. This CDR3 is CASSVSSLAGGPNEQFF. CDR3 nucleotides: TGTGCCAGCAGCGTATCGAGCCTAGCGGGAGGGCCCAATGAGCAGTTCTTC.